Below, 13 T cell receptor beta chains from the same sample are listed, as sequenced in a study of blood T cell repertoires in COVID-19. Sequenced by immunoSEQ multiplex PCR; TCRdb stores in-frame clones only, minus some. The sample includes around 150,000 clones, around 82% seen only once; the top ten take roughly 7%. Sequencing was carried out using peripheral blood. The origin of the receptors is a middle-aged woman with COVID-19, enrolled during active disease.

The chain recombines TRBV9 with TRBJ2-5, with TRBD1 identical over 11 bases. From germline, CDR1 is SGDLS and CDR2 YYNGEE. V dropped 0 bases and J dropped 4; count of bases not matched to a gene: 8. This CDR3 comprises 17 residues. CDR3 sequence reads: CASSVGTGGAGRETQYF. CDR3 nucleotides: TGTGCCAGCAGCGTAGGGACAGGGGGCGCCGGGCGAGAGACCCAGTACTTC.

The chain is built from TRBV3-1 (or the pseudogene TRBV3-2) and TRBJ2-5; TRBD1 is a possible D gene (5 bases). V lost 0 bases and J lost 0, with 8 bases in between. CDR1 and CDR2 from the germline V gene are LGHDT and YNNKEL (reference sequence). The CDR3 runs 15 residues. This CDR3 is CASSQDGRDQETQYF. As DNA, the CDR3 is TGTGCCAGCAGCCAAGATGGCAGGGACCAAGAGACCCAGTACTTC.

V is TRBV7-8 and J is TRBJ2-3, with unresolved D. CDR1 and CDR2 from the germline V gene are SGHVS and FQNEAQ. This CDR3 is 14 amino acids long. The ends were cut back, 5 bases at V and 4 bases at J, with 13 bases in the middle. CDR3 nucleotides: TGTGCCAGCAGCCCGCGGCCCGCCCCAGATACGCAGTATTTT. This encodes CASSPRPAPDTQYF.

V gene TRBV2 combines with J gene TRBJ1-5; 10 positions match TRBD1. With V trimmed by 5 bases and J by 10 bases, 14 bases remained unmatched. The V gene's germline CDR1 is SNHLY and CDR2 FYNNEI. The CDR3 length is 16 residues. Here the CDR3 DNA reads TGTGCCAGCAGTCTGCTTGGGACAGGGGTCATCAACCCCCAGCATTTT. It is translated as CASSLLGTGVINPQHF.

Written as DNA, the CDR3 is TGTGCCAGCAGCATGCCGGGACAGGTGCATGGCTACACCTTC. It specifies CASSMPGQVHGYTF. The chain is built from TRBV7-8 and TRBJ1-2; 8 nucleotides line up with TRBD1. Germline CDR1 reads SGHVS; CDR2 reads FQNEAQ. The ends lost 5 bases at V and 6 bases at J; junction bases unmatched: 8. The CDR3 extends over 14 amino acids.

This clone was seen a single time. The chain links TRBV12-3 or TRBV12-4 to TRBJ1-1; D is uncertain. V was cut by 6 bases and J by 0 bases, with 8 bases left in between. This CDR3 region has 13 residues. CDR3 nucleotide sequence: TGTGCCAGCAGGCCCGGGGTGAACACTGAAGCTTTCTTT. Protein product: CASRPGVNTEAFF.

The CDR3 sequence: CASSTGQTYNEQFF. CDR3 DNA sequence: TGCGCCAGCAGCACCGGACAGACGTACAATGAGCAGTTCTTC. V usage is TRBV5-1 and J usage is TRBJ2-1; perhaps TRBD1 as D (6 bases). CDR1 and CDR2 (germline): SGHRS, YFSETQ. V shed 4 bases and J shed 4 bases, with 12 bases lying between them. The CDR3 has 14 residues.

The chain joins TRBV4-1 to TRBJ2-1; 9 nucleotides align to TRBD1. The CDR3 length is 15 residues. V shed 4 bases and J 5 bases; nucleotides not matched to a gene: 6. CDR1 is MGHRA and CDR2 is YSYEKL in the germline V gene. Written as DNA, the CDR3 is TGCGCCAGCAGCCGGGGGACAGGGCCGGACAATGAGCAGTTCTTC. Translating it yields CASSRGTGPDNEQFF.

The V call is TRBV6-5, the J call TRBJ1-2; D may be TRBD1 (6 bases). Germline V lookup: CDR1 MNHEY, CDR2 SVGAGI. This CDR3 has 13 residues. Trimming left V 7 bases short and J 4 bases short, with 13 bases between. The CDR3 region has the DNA TGTGCCAGCACCAAGGACAGTTCCTATGGCTACACCTTC. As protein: CASTKDSSYGYTF.

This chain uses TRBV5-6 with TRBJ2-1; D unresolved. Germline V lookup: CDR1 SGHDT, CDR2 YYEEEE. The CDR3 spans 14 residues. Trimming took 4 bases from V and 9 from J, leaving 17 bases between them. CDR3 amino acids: CASSRRQRVGEQFF. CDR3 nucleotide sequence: TGTGCCAGCAGCCGCAGACAAAGAGTCGGTGAGCAGTTCTTC.

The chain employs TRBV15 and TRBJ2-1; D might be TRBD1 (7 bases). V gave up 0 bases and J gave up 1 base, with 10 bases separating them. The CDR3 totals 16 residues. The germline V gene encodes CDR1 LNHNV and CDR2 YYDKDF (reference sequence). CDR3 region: CATSRDSGGSYNEQFF. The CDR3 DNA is TGTGCCACCAGCAGAGATTCAGGGGGGTCCTACAATGAGCAGTTCTTC.

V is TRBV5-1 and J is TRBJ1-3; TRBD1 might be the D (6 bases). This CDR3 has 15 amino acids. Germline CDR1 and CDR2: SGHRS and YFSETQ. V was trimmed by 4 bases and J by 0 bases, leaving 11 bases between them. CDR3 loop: CASSLQGSSGNTIYF. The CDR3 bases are TGCGCCAGCAGCCTCCAGGGGAGCTCTGGAAACACCATATATTTT.

The CDR3 nucleotides read TGCGCCAGCAGCCAAGAACGGACTGCTAATACGCAGTATTTT. It specifies CASSQERTANTQYF. V and J are TRBV4-1 and TRBJ2-3, with D perhaps TRBD2 (5 bases). The CDR3 contains 14 residues. Per germline, CDR1 MGHRA and CDR2 YSYEKL. V lost 0 bases to trimming and J lost 7 bases, with 11 bases between them.